Below, 14 T cell receptor beta chains from the same sample are listed, as sequenced in a study of glioma-infiltrating T cells. The iRepertoire nested amplicon-rescue multiplex PCR amplified TCR alpha and beta CDR3s from RNA. TCRdb independently ran MiXCR on the multiplex PCR reads; one entry per CDR3 protein. The sample lists around 140,000 distinct CDR3 sequences; approximately 40% were seen once. Sequencing was carried out using glioma tissue, nonneoplastic brain tissue, or PBMCs (not recorded which). These receptors were obtained from a human donor with low-grade glioma or glioblastoma, undergoing nonglioma brain surgery, or in good health (not recorded which).

The V gene is TRBV20-1, the J gene TRBJ1-5; 8 bases fit TRBD1. CDR1 DFQATT and CDR2 SNEGSKA come from the germline V gene (reference sequence). There are 17 residues in the CDR3. Germline trimming cut 6 bases from V and 0 bases from J; bases unmatched to any gene: 13. CDR3 residues: CSAAPGQALYSNQPQHF. Written as DNA, the CDR3 is TGCAGTGCAGCCCCGGGACAGGCACTTTATAGCAATCAGCCCCAGCATTTT.

With respect to this clonotype: One junction end disagrees with the germline gene, perhaps due to a read error. V gene TRBV27 combines with J gene TRBJ2-7, with 8 bases matching TRBD2. There are 15 residues in the CDR3. Germline V CDR1 and CDR2: MNHEY, SMNVEV (reference sequence). In DNA, the CDR3 is TGTGCCAGCAGTTTAATCGGGAGGGCCTCCTACGGGCAGTACTTC. Protein: CASSLIGRASYGQYF.

The chain uses TRBV6-2 or TRBV6-3 and TRBJ2-7, with D possibly TRBD1 on 6 matching bases. This CDR3 spans 14 amino acids. The V end was cut by 4 bases, the J end by 1 base, with 11 bases between. Germline CDR1 reads MNHEY; CDR2 reads SVGEGT. In nucleotides, the CDR3 is TGTGCCAGCAGTTCCTGGACAGTTTCCTACGAGCAGTACTTC. Protein: CASSSWTVSYEQYF.

The DNA for the CDR3 is TGTGCCAGCTCACGAGGACAGGGGGCGAACACTGAAGCTTTCTTT. Amino acids: CASSRGQGANTEAFF. V gene TRBV18 combines with J gene TRBJ1-1; 11 bases line up with TRBD1. The CDR3 has 15 residues. From germline, CDR1 is KGHSH and CDR2 LQKENI. V lost 4 bases to trimming and J lost 1 base; unmatched junction nucleotides: 2.

The chain recombines TRBV28 with TRBJ2-7; 11 bases fit TRBD1. CDR3 length: 14 residues. The V gene end was trimmed by 4 bases and the J gene end by 5 bases; junction bases not matched to a gene: 4. The V gene's germline CDR1 is MDHEN and CDR2 SYDVKM. The CDR3 DNA sequence: TGTGCCAGCAGTTCCACGGGACAGGGGGACGAGCAGTACTTC. Its translation: CASSSTGQGDEQYF.

This clonotype was detected a few times. V usage is TRBV18 and J usage is TRBJ1-1; 8 bases match TRBD1. Germline assignment: CDR1 KGHSH and CDR2 LQKENI. The CDR3 consists of 13 residues. Unmatched junction bases numbered 4, after V lost 3 bases and J lost 7 bases. CDR3 nucleotide sequence: TGTGCCAGCTCACCGGGACAGGCGCGTGAAGCTTTCTTT. Its translation is CASSPGQAREAFF.

The chain carries TRBV18 and TRBJ1-5, with D perhaps TRBD1 (5 bases). V was cut by 6 bases and J by 0 bases, with 15 bases left in between. The CDR3 is 16 amino acids. Looked up from germline, CDR1 is KGHSH and CDR2 is LQKENI. The CDR3 region is CASSPATGSSNQPQHF. CDR3 sequence (DNA): TGTGCCAGCTCTCCGGCCACAGGTAGTAGCAATCAGCCCCAGCATTTT.

This chain connects TRBV6-2 or TRBV6-3 to TRBJ2-3; tentatively, D is TRBD1 or TRBD2 (5 bases each). The germline V gene encodes CDR1 MNHEY and CDR2 SVGEGT. The CDR3 is 13 amino acids. V gave up 6 bases and J gave up 1 base, with 8 bases separating them. The CDR3 protein is CASSGTGTDTQYF. CDR3 bases: TGTGCCAGCAGCGGGACCGGCACAGATACGCAGTATTTT.

This clonotype has only a few counts. The V gene is TRBV7-2, the J gene TRBJ1-5, with D uncertain. The CDR3 is made up of 15 amino acids. V was cut by 1 base and J by 4 bases, with 11 bases left in between. CDR1 is SGHTA, CDR2 FQGNSA, per germline. The CDR3 DNA is TGTGCCAGCAGCTTAGTTACGGAACGAAATCAGCCCCAGCATTTT. Translated: CASSLVTERNQPQHF.

This clonotype turned up a few times. The chain employs TRBV6-1 and TRBJ1-2; TRBD1 is a possible D gene (5 bases). V lost 5 bases, J lost 3 bases, and 10 bases lay in between. This CDR3 is built from 13 residues. The V gene's germline CDR1 is MNHNS and CDR2 SASEGT. The CDR3 is CASSTDTYYGYTF. In DNA, the CDR3 is TGTGCCAGCAGTACGGACACCTACTATGGCTACACCTTC.

The CDR3 sequence is CASSRNPGQGSYEQYF. CDR3 coding DNA: TGCGCCAGCAGCCGTAATCCGGGACAGGGCTCCTACGAGCAGTACTTC. This rearrangement joins TRBV5-1 to TRBJ2-7; 9 bases match TRBD1. Germline loops: CDR1 SGHRS, CDR2 YFSETQ. This CDR3 is built from 16 residues. V gave up 4 bases and J gave up 0 bases; unmatched junction bases: 8. The full variable domain, with the rest looked up from reference TRBV5-1 and TRBJ2-7, is KAGVTQTPRYLIKTRGQQVTLSCSPISGHRSVSWYQQTPGQGLQFLFEYFSETQRNKGNFPGRFSGRQFSNSRSEMNVSTLELGDSALYLCASSRNPGQGSYEQYFGPGTRLTVT.

This clonotype has only a few counts. J is TRBJ2-3 and V is TRBV6-6; D is ambiguous. Germline-derived CDR1 and CDR2 are MNHNY and SVGAGI (reference sequence). CDR3 length: 13 residues. V was clipped by 0 bases and J by 5 bases, with 6 bases between them. The DNA of the CDR3 is TGTGCCAGCAGTTACTCCGAGAAAGATACGCAGTATTTT. It is translated as CASSYSEKDTQYF.

The rearrangement links TRBV18 to TRBJ2-3, with 7 nucleotides matching TRBD2. The CDR3 covers 15 residues. J was trimmed by 5 bases and V by 8 bases; bases with no gene match: 13. CDR1 and CDR2 from the germline V gene are KGHSH and LQKENI. CDR3 residues: CASTTSLGVGDTQYF. The DNA for the CDR3 is TGTGCCAGCACGACTAGCTTGGGAGTCGGAGATACGCAGTATTTT.

There are many counts of this clonotype. V usage is TRBV20-1 and J usage is TRBJ2-7, with TRBD2 identical over 8 bases. Trimming at V came to 0 bases and at J to 4 bases, leaving 5 bases not matched to a gene. In germline, CDR1 is DFQATT, CDR2 SNEGSKA (reference sequence). There are 14 residues in the CDR3. The CDR3 spells CSARDSGVWYEQYF. The CDR3 DNA follows: TGCAGTGCTAGAGATAGCGGGGTCTGGTACGAGCAGTACTTC.